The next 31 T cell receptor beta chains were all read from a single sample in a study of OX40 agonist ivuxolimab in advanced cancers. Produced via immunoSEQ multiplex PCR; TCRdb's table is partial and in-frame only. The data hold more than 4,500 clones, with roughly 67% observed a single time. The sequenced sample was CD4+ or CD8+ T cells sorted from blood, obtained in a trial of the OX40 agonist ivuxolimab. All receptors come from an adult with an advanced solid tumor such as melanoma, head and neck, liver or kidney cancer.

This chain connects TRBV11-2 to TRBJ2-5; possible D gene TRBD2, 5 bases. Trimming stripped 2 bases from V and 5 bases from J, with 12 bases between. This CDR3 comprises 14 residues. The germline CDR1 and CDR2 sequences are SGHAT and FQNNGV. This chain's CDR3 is CASSLNGVRETQYF. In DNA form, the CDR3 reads TGTGCCAGCAGCTTAAACGGGGTCAGGGAGACCCAGTACTTC.

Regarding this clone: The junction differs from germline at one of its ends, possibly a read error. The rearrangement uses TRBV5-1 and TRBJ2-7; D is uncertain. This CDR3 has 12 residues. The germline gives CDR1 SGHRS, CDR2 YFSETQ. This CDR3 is CASSSGYDPLHF. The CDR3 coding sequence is TGCGCCAGCAGCTCGGGTTATGACCCTTTGCACTTC.

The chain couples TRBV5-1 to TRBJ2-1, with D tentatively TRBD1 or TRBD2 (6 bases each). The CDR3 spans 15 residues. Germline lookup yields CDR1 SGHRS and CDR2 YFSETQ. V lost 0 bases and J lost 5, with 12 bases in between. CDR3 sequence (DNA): TGCGCCAGCAGCTTGGTGGGGGGCCTGGACAATGAGCAGTTCTTC. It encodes CASSLVGGLDNEQFF.

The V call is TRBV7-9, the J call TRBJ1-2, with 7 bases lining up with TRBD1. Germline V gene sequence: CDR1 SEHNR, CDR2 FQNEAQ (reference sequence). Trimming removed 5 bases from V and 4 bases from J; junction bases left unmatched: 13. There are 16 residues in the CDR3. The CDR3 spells CASSNKQGDSFYGYTF. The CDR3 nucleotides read TGTGCCAGCAGCAACAAACAAGGGGACAGTTTCTATGGCTACACCTTC.

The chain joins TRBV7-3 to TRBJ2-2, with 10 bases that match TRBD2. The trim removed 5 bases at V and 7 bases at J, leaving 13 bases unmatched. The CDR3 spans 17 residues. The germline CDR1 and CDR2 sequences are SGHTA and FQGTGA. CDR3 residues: CASSPTGLARSVGELFF. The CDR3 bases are TGTGCCAGCAGCCCCACGGGACTAGCGAGGTCTGTCGGGGAGCTGTTTTTT. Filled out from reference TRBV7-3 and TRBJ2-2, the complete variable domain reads GAGVSQTPSNKVTEKGKYVELRCDPISGHTALYWYRQSLGQGPEFLIYFQGTGAADDSGLPNDRFFAVRPEGSVSTLKIQRTERGDSAVYLCASSPTGLARSVGELFFGEGSRLTVL.

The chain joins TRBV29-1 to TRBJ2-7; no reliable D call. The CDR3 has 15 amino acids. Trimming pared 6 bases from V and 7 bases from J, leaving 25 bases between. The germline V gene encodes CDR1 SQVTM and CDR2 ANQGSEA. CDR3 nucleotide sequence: TGCAGCGTCCCCGAGCAGCCCCAGTTCAAATTGGAGCAGTACTTC. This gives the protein CSVPEQPQFKLEQYF.

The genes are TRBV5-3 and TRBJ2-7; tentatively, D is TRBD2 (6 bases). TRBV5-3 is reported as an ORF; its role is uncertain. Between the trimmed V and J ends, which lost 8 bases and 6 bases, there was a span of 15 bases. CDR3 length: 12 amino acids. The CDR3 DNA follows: TGTGCCAGCAGCCCGGCGGGGAGCGAGCAGTACTTC. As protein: CASSPAGSEQYF.

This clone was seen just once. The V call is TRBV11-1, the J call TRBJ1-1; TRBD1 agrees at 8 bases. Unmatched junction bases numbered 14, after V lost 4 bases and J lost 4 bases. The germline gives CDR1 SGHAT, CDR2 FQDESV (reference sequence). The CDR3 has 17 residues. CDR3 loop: CASSSSTGGALATEAFF. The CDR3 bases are TGTGCCAGCAGCTCCTCAACAGGGGGGGCTTTGGCCACTGAAGCTTTCTTT.

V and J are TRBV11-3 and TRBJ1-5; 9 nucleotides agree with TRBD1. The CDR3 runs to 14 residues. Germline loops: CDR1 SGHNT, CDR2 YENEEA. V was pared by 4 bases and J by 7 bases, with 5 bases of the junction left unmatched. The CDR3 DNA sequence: TGTGCCAGCAGCTCCGCGGGACAGGGCCAGCCCCAGCATTTT. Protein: CASSSAGQGQPQHF.

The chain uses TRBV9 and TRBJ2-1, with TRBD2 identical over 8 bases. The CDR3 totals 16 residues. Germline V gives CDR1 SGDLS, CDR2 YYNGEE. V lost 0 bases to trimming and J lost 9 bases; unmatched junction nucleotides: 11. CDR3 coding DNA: TGTGCCAGCAGCGTAGCTCGGGCGGGGGGCAATGGTGAGCAGTTCTTC. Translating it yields CASSVARAGGNGEQFF. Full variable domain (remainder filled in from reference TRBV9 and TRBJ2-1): DSGVTQTPKHLITATGQRVTLRCSPRSGDLSVYWYQQSLDQGLQFLIQYYNGEERAKGNILERFSAQQFPDLHSELNLSSLELGDSALYFCASSVARAGGNGEQFFGPGTRLTVL.

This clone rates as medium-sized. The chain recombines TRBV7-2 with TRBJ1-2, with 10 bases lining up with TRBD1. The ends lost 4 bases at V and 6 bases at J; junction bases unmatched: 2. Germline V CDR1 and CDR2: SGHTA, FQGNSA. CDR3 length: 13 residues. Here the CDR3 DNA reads TGTGCCAGCAGCTACGGGACAGGGGATGGCTACACCTTC. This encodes CASSYGTGDGYTF.

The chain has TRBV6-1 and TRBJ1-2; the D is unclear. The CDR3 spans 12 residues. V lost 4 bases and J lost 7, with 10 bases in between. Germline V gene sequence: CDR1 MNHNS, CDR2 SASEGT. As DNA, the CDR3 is TGTGCCAGCAGTGGAGGACTTAGTGGCTACACCTTC. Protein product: CASSGGLSGYTF.

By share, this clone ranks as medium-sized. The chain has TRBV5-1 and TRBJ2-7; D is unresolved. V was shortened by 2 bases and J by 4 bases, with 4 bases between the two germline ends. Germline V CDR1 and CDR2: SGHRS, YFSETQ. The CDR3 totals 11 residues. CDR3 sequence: CASSFSYEQYF. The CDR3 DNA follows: TGCGCCAGCAGCTTTAGTTACGAGCAGTACTTC.

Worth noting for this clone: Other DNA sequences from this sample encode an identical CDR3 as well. The DNA for the CDR3 is TGTGCCAGCAGACTGACAGGGTACTCTGAAGCTTTCTTT. This codes for CASRLTGYSEAFF. The gene calls are TRBV28 and TRBJ1-1; TRBD1 aligns across 7 bases. The germline CDR1 and CDR2 sequences are MDHEN and SYDVKM. The V and J ends lost 6 bases and 6 bases, in that order; junction bases with no gene match: 7. The CDR3 consists of 13 residues.

This CDR3 is CASSGPPSYEQYF. Here the CDR3 DNA reads TGTGCCAGCTCCGGGCCCCCCAGCTACGAGCAGTACTTC. The chain recombines TRBV9 with TRBJ2-7; D is unresolved. V lost 7 bases to trimming and J lost 3 bases, with 14 bases between them. CDR3 length: 13 amino acids. Germline CDR1 reads SGDLS; CDR2 reads YYNGEE.

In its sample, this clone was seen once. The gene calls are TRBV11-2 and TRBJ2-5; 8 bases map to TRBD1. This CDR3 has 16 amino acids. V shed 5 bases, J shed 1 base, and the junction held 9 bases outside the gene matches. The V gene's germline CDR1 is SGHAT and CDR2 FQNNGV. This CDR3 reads CASSPKPGQGQETQYF. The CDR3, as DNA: TGTGCCAGCAGCCCCAAACCCGGACAGGGCCAAGAGACCCAGTACTTC.

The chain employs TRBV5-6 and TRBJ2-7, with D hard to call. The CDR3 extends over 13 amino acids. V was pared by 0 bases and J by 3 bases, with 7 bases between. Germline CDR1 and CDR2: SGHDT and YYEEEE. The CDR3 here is CASSLADIYEQYF. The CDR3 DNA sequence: TGTGCCAGCAGCTTGGCGGATATCTACGAGCAGTACTTC. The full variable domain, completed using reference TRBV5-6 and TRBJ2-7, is DAGVTQSPTHLIKTRGQQVTLRCSPKSGHDTVSWYQQALGQGPQFIFQYYEEEERQRGNFPDRFSGHQFPNYSSELNVNALLLGDSALYLCASSLADIYEQYFGPGTRLTVT.

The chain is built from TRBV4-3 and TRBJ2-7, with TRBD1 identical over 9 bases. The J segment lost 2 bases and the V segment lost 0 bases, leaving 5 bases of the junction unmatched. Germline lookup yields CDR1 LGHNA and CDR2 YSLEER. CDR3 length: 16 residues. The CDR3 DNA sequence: TGCGCCAGCAGCCAAGAGGGACAGGGACCACCCTACGAGCAGTACTTC. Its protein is CASSQEGQGPPYEQYF.

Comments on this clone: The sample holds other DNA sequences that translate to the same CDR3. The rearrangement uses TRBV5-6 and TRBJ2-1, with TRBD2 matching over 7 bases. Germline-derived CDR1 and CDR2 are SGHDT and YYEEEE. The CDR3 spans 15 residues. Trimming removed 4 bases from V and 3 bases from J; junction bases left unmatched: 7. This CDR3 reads CASSPGRGSYNEQFF. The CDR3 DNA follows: TGTGCCAGCAGCCCTGGGCGGGGGAGCTACAATGAGCAGTTCTTC.

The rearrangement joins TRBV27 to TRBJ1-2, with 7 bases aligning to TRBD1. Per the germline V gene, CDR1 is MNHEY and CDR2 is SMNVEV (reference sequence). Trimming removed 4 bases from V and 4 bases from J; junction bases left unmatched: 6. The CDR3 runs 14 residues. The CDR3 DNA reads TGTGCCAGCAGTTCCCAGACAGGGATCTATGGCTACACCTTC. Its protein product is CASSSQTGIYGYTF.

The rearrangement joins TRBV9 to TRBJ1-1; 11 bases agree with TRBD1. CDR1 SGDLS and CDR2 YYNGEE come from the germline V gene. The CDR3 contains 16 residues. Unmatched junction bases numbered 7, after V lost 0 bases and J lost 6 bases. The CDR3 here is CASSVGGTGGTAEAFF. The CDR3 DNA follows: TGTGCCAGCAGCGTAGGAGGGACAGGGGGAACGGCTGAAGCTTTCTTT.

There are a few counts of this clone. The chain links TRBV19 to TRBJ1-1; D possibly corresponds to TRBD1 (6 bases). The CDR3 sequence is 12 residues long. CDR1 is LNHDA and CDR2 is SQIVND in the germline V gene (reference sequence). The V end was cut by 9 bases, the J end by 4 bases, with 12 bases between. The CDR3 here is CASRRGPTEAFF. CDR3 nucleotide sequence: TGTGCCAGCCGCAGGGGTCCCACTGAAGCTTTCTTT. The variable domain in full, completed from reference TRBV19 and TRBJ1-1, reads DGGITQSPKYLFRKEGQNVTLSCEQNLNHDAMYWYRQDPGQGLRLIYYSQIVNDFQKGDIAEGYSVSREKKESFPLTVTSAQKNPTAFYLCASRRGPTEAFFGQGTRLTVV.

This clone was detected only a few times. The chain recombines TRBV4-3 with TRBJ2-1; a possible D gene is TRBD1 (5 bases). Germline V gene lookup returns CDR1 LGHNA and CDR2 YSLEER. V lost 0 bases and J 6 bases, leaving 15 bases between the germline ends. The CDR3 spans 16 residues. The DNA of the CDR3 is TGCGCCAGCAGCCAAGATCTCCAGGGTCGGCTCAATGAGCAGTTCTTC. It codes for CASSQDLQGRLNEQFF.

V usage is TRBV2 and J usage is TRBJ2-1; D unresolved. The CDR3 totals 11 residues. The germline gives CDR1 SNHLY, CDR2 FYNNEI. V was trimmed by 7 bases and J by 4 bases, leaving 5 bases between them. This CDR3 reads CASIEYNEQFF. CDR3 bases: TGTGCCAGCATCGAGTACAATGAGCAGTTCTTC.

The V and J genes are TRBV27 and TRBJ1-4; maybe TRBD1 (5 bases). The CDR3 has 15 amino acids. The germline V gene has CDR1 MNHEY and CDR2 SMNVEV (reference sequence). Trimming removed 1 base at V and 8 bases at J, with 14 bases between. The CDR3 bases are TGTGCCAGCAGTTTATGGGGCGGGGTGGACGAAAAACTGTTTTTT. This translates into CASSLWGGVDEKLFF.

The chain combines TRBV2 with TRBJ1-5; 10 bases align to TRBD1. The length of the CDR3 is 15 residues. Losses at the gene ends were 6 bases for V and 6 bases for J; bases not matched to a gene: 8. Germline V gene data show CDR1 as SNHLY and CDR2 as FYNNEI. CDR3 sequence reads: CASREWTGGVQPQHF. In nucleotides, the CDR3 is TGTGCCAGCAGGGAGTGGACAGGGGGGGTTCAGCCCCAGCATTTT.

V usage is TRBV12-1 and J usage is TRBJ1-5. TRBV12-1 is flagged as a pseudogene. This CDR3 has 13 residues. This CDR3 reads CASSFESDQPQHF. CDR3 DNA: TGTGCCAGCAGCTTTGAATCGGATCAGCCCCAGCATTTT.

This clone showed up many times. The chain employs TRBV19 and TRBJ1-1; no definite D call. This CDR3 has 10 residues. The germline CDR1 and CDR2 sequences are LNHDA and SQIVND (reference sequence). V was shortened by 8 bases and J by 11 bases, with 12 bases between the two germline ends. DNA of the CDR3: TGTGCCAGTTATGGGTTTGAGGCTTTCTTT. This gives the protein CASYGFEAFF. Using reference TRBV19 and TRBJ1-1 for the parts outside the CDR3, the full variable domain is DGGITQSPKYLFRKEGQNVTLSCEQNLNHDAMYWYRQDPGQGLRLIYYSQIVNDFQKGDIAEGYSVSREKKESFPLTVTSAQKNPTAFYLCASYGFEAFFGQGTRLTVV.

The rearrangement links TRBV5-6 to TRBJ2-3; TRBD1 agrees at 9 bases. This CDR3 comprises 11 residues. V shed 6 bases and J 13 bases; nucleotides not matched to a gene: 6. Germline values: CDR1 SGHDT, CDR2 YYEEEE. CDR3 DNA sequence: TGTGCCAGCATCCACAGGGGGCGCGAGTATTTT. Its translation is CASIHRGREYF.

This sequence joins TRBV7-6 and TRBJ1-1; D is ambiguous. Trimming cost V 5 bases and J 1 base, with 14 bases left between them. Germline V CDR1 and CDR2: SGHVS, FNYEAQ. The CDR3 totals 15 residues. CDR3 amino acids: CASSVDLIGNTEAFF. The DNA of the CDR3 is TGTGCCAGCAGCGTAGACCTCATAGGGAACACTGAAGCTTTCTTT.

CDR3 sequence (DNA): TGTGCCAGCAGCGCATCCGGGACCTTCTACGAGCAGTACTTC. The encoded protein is CASSASGTFYEQYF. The V gene is TRBV9, the J gene TRBJ2-7, with D perhaps TRBD1 or TRBD2 (5 bases each). V lost 3 bases to trimming and J lost 3 bases, with 13 bases between them. CDR3 length: 14 amino acids. Germline V gives CDR1 SGDLS, CDR2 YYNGEE.